The present T cell receptor (beta chain) was sequenced within a study of regulatory and conventional T cells in breast cancer (dated by TCRdb to the mid-2010s). This clonotype is described as medium-sized (0.01 to 0.1%). The target of this receptor is not known. Per-base qualities were not stored, and no clone one base away is much larger. The library was built by means of PCR. TCRdb shows the sequencer as Illumina MiSeq. TCRdb's own reprocessing of the public reads used fastp at Q25 and MiXCR and kept productive beta chains. Records with the same CDR3 protein are collapsed into one entry carrying the most frequent genes and DNA. The sample table lists about 10,000 distinct CDR3 sequences, roughly 34% of them with a count of one. Together, the top ten hold around 6.1% of the sample. Spanning cysteine to phenylalanine, the CDR3 consists of 14 amino acids. Just the 42-base CDR3 DNA is kept, in frame starting at base 1. V was cut back by 4 bases and J by 4 bases, leaving a gap of 13 bases between them. CDR1 and CDR2, per the germline V gene, are SGHRS and YFSETQ.

The sample consisted of conventional T cells from blood. The TCR comes from a male donor in good health. In this chain, TRBV5-1 is recombined with TRBJ2-3; the D region possibly corresponds to TRBD2 (7 bases align). The CDR3 reads as follows: CASSPGGHPDTQYF. The DNA reads TGCGCCAGCAGCCCGGGGGGACACCCAGATACGCAGTATTTT.